This TCR beta chain comes out of a study of T cells in Graves' hyperthyroidism and ophthalmopathy. Overall study results and limits: Blood also held most thyroid clonotypes expanded beyond 0.001.

Any patient presenting with uncontrolled infection, other autoimmune disease, pregnancy or lactation was left out. The diagnoses drew upon clinical symptoms, serum thyroxine and TRAb, thyroid ultrasound and orbital computed tomography. CDR3 length equals 14 residues. The V gene's germline CDR1 is DFQATT and CDR2 SNEGSKA (reference sequence). V lost 0 bases and J 3 bases, leaving 12 bases between the germline ends. Regions amplified from RNA transcripts were the TCR beta CDR3 regions. A set of HTBI primers served as the primers for a first-round RT-PCR of the TCR CDR3. TCRdb passed the multiplex PCR reads through MiXCR, listing each CDR3 protein once. The data hold 500,000 to 800,000 distinct CDR3 sequences, with 45% observed a single time. As concerns this clonotype: Its target is not known.

The sequence was obtained from an adult man with Graves' disease, either hyperthyroidism or ophthalmopathy (not recorded which). The sequenced sample consisted of peripheral blood or thyroid tissue (not recorded which). This sequence joins TRBV20-1 and TRBJ2-7; D is unresolved. CDR3 DNA sequence: TGCAGTGCTAGAGATCTTAGGATACACTACGAGCAGTACTTC. Amino acids: CSARDLRIHYEQYF.